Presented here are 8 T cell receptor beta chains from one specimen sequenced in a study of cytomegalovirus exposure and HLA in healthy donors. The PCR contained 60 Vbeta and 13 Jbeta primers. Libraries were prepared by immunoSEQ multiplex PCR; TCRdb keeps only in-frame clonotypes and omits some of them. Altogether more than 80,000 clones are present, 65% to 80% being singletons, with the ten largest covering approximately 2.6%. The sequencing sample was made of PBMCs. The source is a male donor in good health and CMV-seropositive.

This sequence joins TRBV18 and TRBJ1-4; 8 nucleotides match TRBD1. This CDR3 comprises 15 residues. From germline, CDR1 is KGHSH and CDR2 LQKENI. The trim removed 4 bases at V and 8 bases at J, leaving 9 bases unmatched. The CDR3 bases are TGTGCCAGCTCACGGGACAGGCGTGAATCAGAAAAACTGTTTTTT. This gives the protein CASSRDRRESEKLFF. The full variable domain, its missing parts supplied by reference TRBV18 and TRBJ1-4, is NAGVMQNPRHLVRRRGQEARLRCSPMKGHSHVYWYRQLPEEGLKFMVYLQKENIIDESGMPKERFSAEFPKEGPSILRIQQVVRGDSAAYFCASSRDRRESEKLFFGSGTQLSVL.

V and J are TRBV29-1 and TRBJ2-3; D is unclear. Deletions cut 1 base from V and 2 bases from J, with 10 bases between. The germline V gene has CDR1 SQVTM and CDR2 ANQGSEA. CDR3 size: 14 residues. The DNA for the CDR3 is TGCAGCGTTGAAGGAGACTTTATCACAGATACGCAGTATTTT. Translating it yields CSVEGDFITDTQYF.

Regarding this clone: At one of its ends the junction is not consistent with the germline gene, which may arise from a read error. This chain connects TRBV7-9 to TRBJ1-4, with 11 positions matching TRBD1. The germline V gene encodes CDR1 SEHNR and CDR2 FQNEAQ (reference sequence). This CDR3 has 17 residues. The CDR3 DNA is TGTTCCAGCAGCTTTGGATTTGGGACAGGGGGAAGTGAAAAACTGTTTTTT. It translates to CSSSFGFGTGGSEKLFF.

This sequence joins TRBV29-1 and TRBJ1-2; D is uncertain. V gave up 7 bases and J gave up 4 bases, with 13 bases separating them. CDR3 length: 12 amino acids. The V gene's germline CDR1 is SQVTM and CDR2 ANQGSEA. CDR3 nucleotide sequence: TGCAGCGCTGTCGGGAGTCCCTATGGCTACACCTTC. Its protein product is CSAVGSPYGYTF.

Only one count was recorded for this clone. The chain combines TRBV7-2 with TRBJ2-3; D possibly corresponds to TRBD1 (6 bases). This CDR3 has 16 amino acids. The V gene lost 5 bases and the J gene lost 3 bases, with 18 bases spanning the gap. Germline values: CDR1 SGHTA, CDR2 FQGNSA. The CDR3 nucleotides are TGTGCCAGCAGCCTCCAGGCAACAGGGTCGACAGATACGCAGTATTTT. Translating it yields CASSLQATGSTDTQYF.

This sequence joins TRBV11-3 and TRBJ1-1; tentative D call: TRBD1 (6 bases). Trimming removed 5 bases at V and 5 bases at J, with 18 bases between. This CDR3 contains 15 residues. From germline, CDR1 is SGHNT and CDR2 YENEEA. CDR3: CASSPGAGPGTEAFF. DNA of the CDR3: TGTGCCAGCAGCCCAGGGGCAGGGCCGGGGACTGAAGCTTTCTTT.

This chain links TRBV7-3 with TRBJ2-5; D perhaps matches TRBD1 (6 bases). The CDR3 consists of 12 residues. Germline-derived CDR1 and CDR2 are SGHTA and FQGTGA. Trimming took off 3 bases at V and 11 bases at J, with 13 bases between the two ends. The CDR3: CASSLGALPQYF. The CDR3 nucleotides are TGTGCCAGCAGCTTGGGGGCCCTTCCTCAGTACTTC. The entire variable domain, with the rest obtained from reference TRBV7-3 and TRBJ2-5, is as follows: GAGVSQTPSNKVTEKGKYVELRCDPISGHTALYWYRQSLGQGPEFLIYFQGTGAADDSGLPNDRFFAVRPEGSVSTLKIQRTERGDSAVYLCASSLGALPQYFGPGTRLLVL.

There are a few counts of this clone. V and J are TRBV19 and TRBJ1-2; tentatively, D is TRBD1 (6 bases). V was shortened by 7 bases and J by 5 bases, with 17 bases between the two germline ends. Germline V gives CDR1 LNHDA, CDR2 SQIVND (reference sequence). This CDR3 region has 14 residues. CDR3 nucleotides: TGTGCCAGTATTGAGAGACAGGACGTATATGGCTACACCTTC. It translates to CASIERQDVYGYTF.